The 24 T cell receptor beta chains below were found in one sample sequenced in a study of shared clonotypes between healthy human individuals. Only in-frame clones appear in the TCRdb table, and some are missing; sequencing was by immunoSEQ multiplex PCR. The table lists around 2.3 million clones, around 95% of them singletons, with less than 0.15% in the top ten. Sequencing was performed on naive CD4+ T cells sorted from blood. Regarding subset: CD45RA+ positively selected. The source is a man in his late teens or twenties in good health.

The CDR3 sequence is CASSLSQSSYEQYF. The CDR3 DNA sequence: TGTGCCAGCAGCTTATCACAGAGCTCCTACGAGCAGTACTTC. V is TRBV7-2 and J is TRBJ2-7; D remains ambiguous. Trimming shortened V by 2 bases and J by 0 bases, and 8 bases separated the two germline ends. This CDR3 comprises 14 residues. The germline gives CDR1 SGHTA, CDR2 FQGNSA.

The chain recombines TRBV19 with TRBJ2-2, with 7 bases that match TRBD2. The length of the CDR3 is 17 residues. Trimming cost V 3 bases and J 4 bases; bases outside gene matches: 11. From germline, CDR1 is LNHDA and CDR2 SQIVND (reference sequence). The chain's CDR3 is CASSIYGGSSGTGELFF. In DNA, the CDR3 is TGTGCCAGTAGTATCTACGGCGGGAGTTCGGGCACCGGGGAGCTGTTTTTT.

The chain has TRBV25-1 and TRBJ1-1; a weak D match, TRBD1 (5 bases). Trimming took 4 bases from V and 3 from J, leaving 9 bases between them. There are 13 residues in the CDR3. The V gene's germline CDR1 is MGHDK and CDR2 SYGVNS. The DNA of the CDR3 is TGTGCCAGCAGTGGGGGCATGCACACTGAAGCTTTCTTT. Protein: CASSGGMHTEAFF.

This chain joins TRBV5-4 and TRBJ2-3, with 14 bases matching TRBD2. Germline V lookup: CDR1 SGHNT, CDR2 YYREEE (reference sequence). This CDR3 spans 16 amino acids. The ends lost 4 bases at V and 6 bases at J; junction bases unmatched: 7. The CDR3 reads CASSAGTSGRLDTQYF. The CDR3 DNA is TGTGCCAGCAGCGCTGGGACTAGCGGGAGACTGGATACGCAGTATTTT.

With regard to this clone: The sample has other DNA sequences that encode this CDR3 too. This chain links TRBV10-3 with TRBJ2-2; TRBD1 is a possible D gene (5 bases). Germline V lookup: CDR1 ENHRY, CDR2 SYGVKD. Trimming took 4 bases from V and 1 from J, leaving 7 bases between them. The CDR3 runs to 14 residues. Here the CDR3 reads CAISGQGNTGELFF. Here the CDR3 DNA reads TGTGCCATCAGTGGGCAGGGGAACACCGGGGAGCTGTTTTTT.

This chain links TRBV6-5 with TRBJ2-3; D possibly uses TRBD1 or TRBD2 (5 bases each). CDR1 and CDR2 from the germline V gene are MNHEY and SVGAGI. CDR3 length: 14 residues. The V end lost 6 bases, the J end lost 8 bases, and 18 bases lay between the germline ends. The CDR3: CASSRGTDPSTQYF. In DNA form, the CDR3 reads TGTGCCAGCAGCCGAGGGACCGACCCCAGTACGCAGTATTTT.

V and J are TRBV20-1 and TRBJ1-2; D gene ambiguous. The germline V gene has CDR1 DFQATT and CDR2 SNEGSKA (reference sequence). V was shortened by 5 bases and J by 8 bases, with 12 bases between the two germline ends. CDR3 length: 11 residues. The chain's CDR3 is CSARTRRGYTF. CDR3 sequence (DNA): TGCAGTGCTCGGACGAGGAGAGGCTACACCTTC.

The V and J genes are TRBV10-2 and TRBJ2-7; D perhaps matches TRBD1 (6 bases). V was clipped by 8 bases and J by 0 bases, with 11 bases between them. This CDR3 comprises 13 residues. Germline V CDR1 and CDR2: WSHSY, SAAADI. The CDR3 region has the DNA TGCGCCAGCCGGACAGCGAGCTCCTACGAGCAGTACTTC. This gives the protein CASRTASSYEQYF.

This sequence joins TRBV7-9 and TRBJ2-5; D gene uncertain. The length of the CDR3 is 14 residues. The germline V gene encodes CDR1 SEHNR and CDR2 FQNEAQ (reference sequence). Trimming took 5 bases from V and 5 from J, leaving 15 bases between them. CDR3 sequence: CASSATLGLETQYF. In DNA, the CDR3 is TGTGCCAGCAGCGCCACCCTAGGTTTGGAGACCCAGTACTTC.

The V call is TRBV2, the J call TRBJ2-5; 7 nucleotides line up with TRBD2. Germline CDR1 is SNHLY and CDR2 is FYNNEI. The CDR3 is made up of 15 amino acids. Unmatched junction bases numbered 8, after V lost 3 bases and J lost 4 bases. As DNA, the CDR3 is TGTGCCAGCAGTGATGATAGCGGGTCCTCAGAGACCCAGTACTTC. This gives the protein CASSDDSGSSETQYF. The entire variable domain, with the rest obtained from reference TRBV2 and TRBJ2-5, is as follows: EPEVTQTPSHQVTQMGQEVILRCVPISNHLYFYWYRQILGQKVEFLVSFYNNEISEKSEIFDDQFSVERPDGSNFTLKIRSTKLEDSAMYFCASSDDSGSSETQYFGPGTRLLVL.

The CDR3 protein is CASSKVARAYEQYF. The CDR3 DNA reads TGTGCCAGCAGCAAAGTGGCCAGGGCCTACGAGCAGTACTTC. The chain combines TRBV21-1 with TRBJ2-7; TRBD1 reflects the table's D call only, with no check against the DNA. TRBV21-1 is described as a pseudogene. CDR3 length equals 14 residues.

J is TRBJ1-4 and V is TRBV6-1; D ambiguous. V lost 1 base and J lost 0, with 9 bases in between. The CDR3 has 16 amino acids. The germline V gene encodes CDR1 MNHNS and CDR2 SASEGT. This CDR3 is CASSEVIGATNEKLFF. DNA for the CDR3: TGTGCCAGCAGTGAAGTTATAGGCGCAACTAATGAAAAACTGTTTTTT.

The V gene is TRBV7-3, the J gene TRBJ1-1; the D is unclear. Looked up from germline, CDR1 is SGHTA and CDR2 is FQGTGA. Trimming left V 1 base short and J 0 bases short, with 9 bases between. The CDR3 is 15 residues long. The chain's CDR3 is CASSLNPDLNTEAFF. The CDR3 DNA sequence: TGTGCCAGCAGCTTAAATCCGGACCTGAACACTGAAGCTTTCTTT.

The chain combines TRBV7-2 with TRBJ2-5, with unresolved D. This CDR3 has 12 residues. Trimming stripped 5 bases from V and 4 bases from J, with 8 bases between. CDR1 is SGHTA, CDR2 FQGNSA, per germline. The CDR3 protein is CASSARAETQYF. In DNA, the CDR3 is TGTGCCAGCAGCGCAAGGGCAGAGACCCAGTACTTC.

The J gene is TRBJ2-5, the V gene TRBV12-1; no DNA check was done on the table's D call, TRBD2. TRBV12-1 is a documented pseudogene. The CDR3 loop spans 14 amino acids. In DNA form, the CDR3 reads TGTGCCAGCAGCGTGACTAGCGGGGATTGGTCCCAGTACTTC. Protein: CASSVTSGDWSQYF.

Notes on this clone: The same CDR3 is also encoded by other DNA sequences in this sample. V is TRBV5-1 and J is TRBJ2-3, with 12 bases matching TRBD2. This CDR3 has 16 amino acids. J lost 3 bases, V lost 3 bases, and 5 bases had no gene match. In germline, CDR1 is SGHRS, CDR2 YFSETQ. This CDR3 reads CASSSTLAGGTDTQYF. CDR3 nucleotide sequence: TGCGCCAGCAGCTCCACACTAGCGGGGGGAACAGATACGCAGTATTTT.

This clone occurred a few times. The chain carries TRBV7-9 and TRBJ1-5; the match to TRBD1 covers 8 bases. From germline, CDR1 is SEHNR and CDR2 FQNEAQ (reference sequence). Losses at the gene ends were 1 base for V and 3 bases for J; bases not matched to a gene: 5. The CDR3 is 16 amino acids. The CDR3 loop reads CASSLVQGANNQPQHF. In DNA form, the CDR3 reads TGTGCCAGCAGCTTAGTCCAGGGGGCCAACAATCAGCCCCAGCATTTT.

The chain joins TRBV6-1 to TRBJ2-7; tentatively, D is TRBD2 (5 bases). The length of the CDR3 is 15 residues. The germline CDR1 and CDR2 sequences are MNHNS and SASEGT. V was cut by 2 bases and J by 0 bases, with 11 bases left in between. The CDR3 loop is CASSERGPSSYEQYF. The CDR3 nucleotides read TGTGCCAGCAGTGAACGAGGGCCAAGCTCCTACGAGCAGTACTTC.

The V and J genes are TRBV11-1 and TRBJ1-2, with 9 bases that match TRBD1. The CDR3 covers 15 residues. CDR1 SGHAT and CDR2 FQDESV come from the germline V gene (reference sequence). V shed 4 bases and J 4 bases; nucleotides not matched to a gene: 7. CDR3 nucleotides: TGTGCCAGCAGCTCGACAGGGGGTCATTCCTATGGCTACACCTTC. This sequence encodes CASSSTGGHSYGYTF.

V is TRBV7-6 and J is TRBJ2-7; TRBD2 is a possible D gene (5 bases). Germline V gene sequence: CDR1 SGHVS, CDR2 FNYEAQ. Trimming shortened V by 1 base and J by 7 bases, and 11 bases separated the two germline ends. CDR3 length equals 13 residues. The CDR3 reads CASSLGSGKEQYF. CDR3 nucleotide sequence: TGTGCCAGCAGCTTAGGTTCCGGGAAGGAGCAGTACTTC.

This chain uses TRBV19 with TRBJ1-6; maybe TRBD1 (6 bases). CDR3 length: 14 amino acids. Germline V gives CDR1 LNHDA, CDR2 SQIVND (reference sequence). V lost 1 base to trimming and J lost 7 bases, with 8 bases between them. CDR3 region: CASSIATGNSPLHF. The CDR3 DNA reads TGTGCCAGTAGTATAGCGACAGGAAATTCACCCCTCCACTTT.

The genes are TRBV19 and TRBJ2-7; D unresolved. Germline V CDR1 and CDR2: LNHDA, SQIVND (reference sequence). V shed 1 base and J shed 4 bases, with 11 bases lying between them. The CDR3 has 14 residues. CDR3 residues: CASSIGGSRYEQYF. Written as DNA, the CDR3 is TGTGCCAGTAGTATAGGGGGATCCCGATACGAGCAGTACTTC.

This rearrangement joins TRBV12-5 to TRBJ1-5; D gene ambiguous. Per the germline V gene, CDR1 is LGHNT and CDR2 is FRNRAP. The ends were cut back, 0 bases at V and 2 bases at J, with 14 bases in the middle. The CDR3 consists of 17 residues. CDR3 DNA sequence: TGTGCTAGTGGTTTGGTTCACTGGTGGGGTTGCAATCAGCCCCAGCATTTT. Protein product: CASGLVHWWGCNQPQHF.

In its sample, this clone was seen once. The rearrangement links TRBV28 to TRBJ2-5; D call uncertain. The CDR3 has 12 residues. The germline CDR1 and CDR2 sequences are MDHEN and SYDVKM. V lost 2 bases to trimming and J lost 5 bases, with 6 bases between them. The CDR3 coding sequence is TGTGCCAGCAGTTTAGCGTGGGAGACCCAGTACTTC. Its protein product is CASSLAWETQYF.